This T cell receptor (beta chain) was sequenced during a study of glioma-infiltrating T cells. CDR1 is SGHTA and CDR2 is FQGNSA in the germline V gene. The CDR3 is made up of 13 amino acids. V lost 4 bases to trimming and J lost 4 bases; unmatched junction nucleotides: 1. Using RNA template, CDR3s of TCR alpha and beta were amplified with iRepertoire arm-PCR. For one-step reverse transcription and amplification, about 90-400 ng of tissue mRNA or PBMC total RNA was used. TCRdb re-derived calls from the multiplex PCR reads in MiXCR, one entry per CDR3 protein. The table records more than 9,000 distinct CDR3 sequences, 26% of them present only once. In regard to this clonotype: The antigen is undetermined.

Whole-study results and caveats: Very few CDR3 sequences were shared between tissue and blood. Above-expected tissue-blood divergence occurred in all gliomas, most in low-grade ones.

The gene calls are TRBV7-2 and TRBJ2-5; 9 positions agree with TRBD2. This TCR was recovered from a human donor with low-grade glioma or glioblastoma, undergoing nonglioma brain surgery, or in good health (not recorded which). The sequenced material came from glioma tissue, nonneoplastic brain tissue, or PBMCs (not recorded which). CDR3 coding DNA: TGTGCCAGCAGCTCGACTAGCGGAGAGACCCAGTACTTC. Its translation is CASSSTSGETQYF.